The next 32 T cell receptor beta chains were all read from a single sample in a study of T cell responses to AZD1222 COVID-19 vaccine (dated by TCRdb to the early 2020s). The sample's time point, from its label and the paper: baseline before first vaccination. The method behind the library was the immunoSEQ multiplex PCR assay. What TCRdb holds here is the immuneACCESS table cut down to in-frame rearrangements. Part of the clones is not present; checked against another copy, under half of the missing clones reflect an unresolved V gene, and the others are unexplained. The sample contains tens of thousands of clones, around 89% of them found a single time. Around 8% of the sample is in the top ten clones. Sequencing was performed on peripheral blood, taken on day 0 of AZD1222 vaccination. These receptors were taken from an adult in good health.

The J gene is TRBJ2-7, the V gene TRBV5-1; a possible D gene is TRBD2 (5 bases). Germline V gene sequence: CDR1 SGHRS, CDR2 YFSETQ. Trimming stripped 1 base from V and 6 bases from J, with 14 bases between. The CDR3 runs to 14 residues. CDR3 residues: CASSLWLLEGEQYF. The CDR3 DNA reads as TGCGCCAGCAGCTTGTGGCTTCTCGAGGGCGAGCAGTACTTC.

The chain joins TRBV14 to TRBJ2-6; no definite D call. CDR1 and CDR2 from the germline V gene are SGHDN and FVKESK. The CDR3 has 14 amino acids. V lost 0 bases and J 3 bases, leaving 3 bases between the germline ends. As DNA, the CDR3 is TGTGCCAGCAGCCAAGAGGTTGGGGCCAACGTCCTGACTTTC. Amino acids: CASSQEVGANVLTF. The full variable domain, rest sourced from reference TRBV14 and TRBJ2-6, is EAGVTQFPSHSVIEKGQTVTLRCDPISGHDNLYWYRRVMGKEIKFLLHFVKESKQDESGMPNNRFLAERTGGTYSTLKVQPAELEDSGVYFCASSQEVGANVLTFGAGSRLTVL.

The V call is TRBV24-1, the J call TRBJ1-3; D uncertain. Germline CDR1 and CDR2: KGHDR and SFDVKD. V was clipped by 4 bases and J by 4 bases, with 16 bases between them. The CDR3 runs 16 residues. CDR3 loop: CATSDPPGRPGNTIYF. CDR3 bases: TGTGCCACCAGTGACCCCCCGGGGAGGCCAGGAAACACCATATATTTT.

The chain joins TRBV21-1 to TRBJ2-3; the table's TRBD2 call for D was not verified on the DNA. TRBV21-1 is a known pseudogene. The CDR3 totals 15 residues. CDR3 in amino acids: CASSKCALIARTQYF. CDR3 bases: TGTGCCAGCAGCAAATGCGCATTAATAGCTCGTACGCAGTATTTT.

CDR3 coding DNA: TGTGCCATCAGTGATCTAACAGGGGGCTGGAGTGAGCAGTTCTTC. The encoded protein is CAISDLTGGWSEQFF. The rearrangement joins TRBV10-3 to TRBJ2-1; 9 nucleotides match TRBD1. V shed 3 bases and J 9 bases; nucleotides not matched to a gene: 9. The CDR3 consists of 15 residues. CDR1 and CDR2 from the germline V gene are ENHRY and SYGVKD.

The chain combines TRBV5-1 with TRBJ2-1; D possibly corresponds to TRBD1 (6 bases). Between the trimmed V and J ends, which lost 3 bases and 5 bases, there was a span of 9 bases. Germline values: CDR1 SGHRS, CDR2 YFSETQ. This CDR3 contains 13 residues. The CDR3 sequence: CASSSDRHNEQFF. As DNA, the CDR3 is TGCGCCAGCAGCTCGGACAGACACAATGAGCAGTTCTTC. Full variable domain (missing parts from reference TRBV5-1 and TRBJ2-1): KAGVTQTPRYLIKTRGQQVTLSCSPISGHRSVSWYQQTPGQGLQFLFEYFSETQRNKGNFPGRFSGRQFSNSRSEMNVSTLELGDSALYLCASSSDRHNEQFFGPGTRLTVL.

The table lists this clone with a count of one. The CDR3 loop is CASSGSGDSYSNQPQHF. CDR3 in DNA: TGTGCCAGCAGTGGCTCAGGGGACAGTTATAGCAATCAGCCCCAGCATTTT. J is TRBJ1-5 and V is TRBV2, with TRBD1 identical over 7 bases. CDR1 is SNHLY and CDR2 is FYNNEI in the germline V gene. With 4 bases clipped from V and 0 bases from J, the junction kept 9 bases outside the gene matches. CDR3 length equals 17 residues.

The chain joins TRBV5-4 to TRBJ2-7; TRBD1 is a possible D gene (5 bases). Germline lookup yields CDR1 SGHNT and CDR2 YYREEE (reference sequence). The CDR3 has 14 residues. With 2 bases removed from V and 4 bases from J, the gap between germline ends came to 13 bases. CDR3: CASSFGAGAYEQYF. In DNA, the CDR3 is TGTGCCAGCAGCTTTGGGGCAGGAGCTTACGAGCAGTACTTC.

This chain connects TRBV21-1 to TRBJ1-4; whether TRBD1, the table's D call, matches the DNA was not checked. TRBV21-1 has pseudogene status. The CDR3 contains 14 residues. CDR3 sequence: CASSLLQVGEKLFF. CDR3 nucleotides: TGTGCCAGCAGCCTTCTCCAGGTCGGTGAAAAACTGTTTTTT.

This clone turned up a few times. This sequence joins TRBV19 and TRBJ2-7, with D perhaps given as TRBD1 or TRBD2 (5 bases each). V lost 5 bases and J lost 0, with 14 bases in between. CDR1 LNHDA and CDR2 SQIVND come from the germline V gene (reference sequence). The CDR3 extends over 15 amino acids. The CDR3 reads CASSLFMRGSYEQYF. The DNA of the CDR3 is TGTGCCAGTAGTTTATTCATGAGGGGCTCCTACGAGCAGTACTTC.

The chain links TRBV7-8 to TRBJ1-1; TRBD1 might be the D (5 bases). Germline CDR1 reads SGHVS; CDR2 reads FQNEAQ. There are 14 residues in the CDR3. V lost 2 bases and J 5 bases, leaving 12 bases between the germline ends. CDR3 residues: CASSLQGSYTEAFF. The CDR3 DNA reads as TGTGCCAGCAGCTTACAGGGTTCCTATACTGAAGCTTTCTTT.

The chain carries TRBV6-5 and TRBJ1-5; 8 nucleotides line up with TRBD1. Germline assignment: CDR1 MNHEY and CDR2 SVGAGI. V was pared by 6 bases and J by 5 bases, with 6 bases of the junction left unmatched. This CDR3 comprises 14 residues. The chain's CDR3 is CASRSGTGHQPQHF. The CDR3 DNA follows: TGTGCCAGCAGATCCGGGACAGGTCATCAGCCCCAGCATTTT.

The chain has TRBV28 and TRBJ1-5; 7 bases are shared with TRBD1. Germline V gives CDR1 MDHEN, CDR2 SYDVKM. CDR3 length: 11 residues. V dropped 2 bases and J dropped 11; count of bases not matched to a gene: 0. The CDR3 spells CASSLTGAQHF. For the CDR3, the DNA is TGTGCCAGCAGTTTAACAGGGGCCCAGCATTTT.

This rearrangement joins TRBV5-1 to TRBJ2-7; possible D gene TRBD1, 6 bases. The CDR3 is 13 residues long. Germline loops: CDR1 SGHRS, CDR2 YFSETQ. V dropped 0 bases and J dropped 4 bases, with 8 bases sitting between them. The CDR3 bases are TGCGCCAGCAGCTTGGAGGGGGAGTACGAGCAGTACTTC. Protein: CASSLEGEYEQYF.

This clone was counted between two and nine times. The genes are TRBV29-1 and TRBJ1-6; 8 bases are shared with TRBD1. The V segment lost 6 bases and the J segment 0 bases; nucleotides outside the gene matches: 4. CDR3 length: 15 amino acids. Germline-derived CDR1 and CDR2 are SQVTM and ANQGSEA. CDR3 nucleotide sequence: TGCAGCGTGAGGACAGGGAGCTCCTATAATTCACCCCTCCACTTT. Protein: CSVRTGSSYNSPLHF.

The rearrangement joins TRBV6-5 to TRBJ1-2; 8 nucleotides match TRBD1. This CDR3 has 16 amino acids. V dropped 2 bases and J dropped 4; count of bases not matched to a gene: 9. CDR1 is MNHEY, CDR2 SVGAGI, per germline. The CDR3 loop reads CASSYGNPGGGYGYTF. CDR3 DNA sequence: TGTGCCAGCAGTTACGGGAACCCAGGGGGCGGCTATGGCTACACCTTC.

The rearrangement uses TRBV5-1 and TRBJ2-2; no clear D. Germline values: CDR1 SGHRS, CDR2 YFSETQ. This CDR3 has 14 amino acids. V was shortened by 5 bases and J by 2 bases, with 10 bases between the two germline ends. CDR3 coding DNA: TGCGCCAGCAGGCCCAATGGTAACACCGGGGAGCTGTTTTTT. Residues: CASRPNGNTGELFF.

The chain recombines TRBV6-1 with TRBJ1-6; D is uncertain. CDR3 length: 14 amino acids. V lost 7 bases to trimming and J lost 6 bases, with 13 bases between them. Per the germline V gene, CDR1 is MNHNS and CDR2 is SASEGT. CDR3 in DNA: TGTGCCAGCACGCCCGGGGAGGTTAATTCACCCCTCCACTTT. It is translated as CASTPGEVNSPLHF.

V gene TRBV24-1 combines with J gene TRBJ2-7; TRBD1 might be the D (5 bases). V was shortened by 5 bases and J by 2 bases, with 12 bases between the two germline ends. The germline V gene encodes CDR1 KGHDR and CDR2 SFDVKD. This CDR3 has 14 residues. The CDR3 sequence is CATSGRQPPYEQYF. The CDR3, as DNA: TGTGCCACCAGTGGTAGACAGCCACCCTACGAGCAGTACTTC.

The chain couples TRBV7-9 to TRBJ1-3; the match to TRBD1 covers 7 bases. Trimming removed 4 bases from V and 2 bases from J; junction bases left unmatched: 2. Germline V gene data show CDR1 as SEHNR and CDR2 as FQNEAQ (reference sequence). The CDR3 runs 14 residues. The CDR3 protein is CASSSQGPGNTIYF. For the CDR3, the DNA is TGTGCCAGCAGCTCACAGGGGCCTGGAAACACCATATATTTT.

The V and J genes are TRBV5-5 and TRBJ2-1; D not resolved. With 4 bases removed from V and 9 bases from J, the gap between germline ends came to 8 bases. The CDR3 extends over 11 amino acids. Germline V lookup: CDR1 SGHKS, CDR2 YYEKEE (reference sequence). The CDR3 loop reads CASSPRLEQFF. In nucleotides, the CDR3 is TGTGCCAGCAGCCCCAGGCTTGAGCAGTTCTTC. Variable domain in full (rest from reference TRBV5-5 and TRBJ2-1): DAGVTQSPTHLIKTRGQQVTLRCSPISGHKSVSWYQQVLGQGPQFIFQYYEKEERGRGNFPDRFSARQFPNYSSELNVNALLLGDSALYLCASSPRLEQFFGPGTRLTVL.

V is TRBV6-5 and J is TRBJ1-6; no clear D. This CDR3 region has 15 residues. The germline gives CDR1 MNHEY, CDR2 SVGAGI. V was cut by 2 bases and J by 5 bases, with 10 bases left in between. The chain's CDR3 is CASSYSALHNSPLHF. The CDR3, as DNA: TGTGCCAGCAGTTACAGTGCGTTACATAATTCACCCCTCCACTTT.

The chain combines TRBV3-1 (or the pseudogene TRBV3-2) with TRBJ2-5; D not resolved. Trimming took off 4 bases at V and 5 bases at J, with 11 bases between the two ends. CDR1 and CDR2 (germline): LGHDT, YNNKEL (reference sequence). CDR3 length: 13 residues. CDR3 in amino acids: CASSPTMTETQYF. The CDR3 DNA reads TGTGCCAGCAGCCCAACTATGACGGAGACCCAGTACTTC.

There are many counts of this clone. The gene calls are TRBV4-2 and TRBJ1-4, with 10 bases fitting TRBD1. The length of the CDR3 is 15 residues. Germline V lookup: CDR1 LGHNA, CDR2 YNFKEQ. The ends lost 2 bases at V and 5 bases at J; junction bases unmatched: 2. This chain's CDR3 is CASSQTGQGNEKLFF. CDR3 DNA: TGTGCCAGCAGCCAAACGGGACAGGGGAATGAAAAACTGTTTTTT.

The chain has TRBV27 and TRBJ2-1; a weak D match, TRBD2 (5 bases). The germline V gene has CDR1 MNHEY and CDR2 SMNVEV (reference sequence). V was cut by 0 bases and J by 2 bases, with 8 bases left in between. This CDR3 has 15 residues. In DNA form, the CDR3 reads TGTGCCAGCAGTTTATCCCCGGGGACCTACAATGAGCAGTTCTTC. Translating gives CASSLSPGTYNEQFF.

The rearrangement uses TRBV6-5 and TRBJ1-5; 7 positions agree with TRBD1. Germline CDR1 MNHEY, CDR2 SVGAGI. The CDR3 covers 14 residues. J lost 3 bases, V lost 7 bases, and 6 bases had no gene match. CDR3 region: CASTDRALNQPQHF. The CDR3 DNA reads TGTGCCAGCACCGACAGGGCCCTCAATCAGCCCCAGCATTTT.

The gene calls are TRBV5-5 and TRBJ1-6; a possible D gene is TRBD1 (6 bases). The CDR3 is 16 amino acids. Trimming cost V 2 bases and J 4 bases, with 13 bases left between them. Germline V gene data show CDR1 as SGHKS and CDR2 as YYEKEE (reference sequence). This CDR3 is CASSFGPGVYNSPLHF. DNA of the CDR3: TGTGCCAGCAGCTTCGGCCCAGGGGTGTATAATTCACCCCTCCACTTT. Based on the CDR3 plus reference TRBV5-5 and TRBJ1-6, the full variable domain is DAGVTQSPTHLIKTRGQQVTLRCSPISGHKSVSWYQQVLGQGPQFIFQYYEKEERGRGNFPDRFSARQFPNYSSELNVNALLLGDSALYLCASSFGPGVYNSPLHFGNGTRLTVT.

There are a few counts of this clone. The rearrangement links TRBV30 to TRBJ1-3, with D uncertain. The CDR3 covers 14 residues. The ends were cut back, 4 bases at V and 0 bases at J, with 10 bases in the middle. From germline, CDR1 is GTSNPN and CDR2 SVGIG (reference sequence). The CDR3 DNA follows: TGTGCCTGGACGCGACTCCACTCTGGAAACACCATATATTTT. Its translation is CAWTRLHSGNTIYF.

The genes are TRBV12-3 or TRBV12-4 and TRBJ2-2; D ambiguous. CDR3 length equals 13 residues. V was trimmed by 5 bases and J by 7 bases, leaving 11 bases between them. The CDR3 here is CASSPRVSGELFF. The DNA for the CDR3 is TGTGCCAGCAGTCCCCGAGTAAGCGGGGAGCTGTTTTTT.

Only one count was recorded for this clone. The rearrangement links TRBV18 to TRBJ2-5; D ambiguous. Germline lookup yields CDR1 KGHSH and CDR2 LQKENI. Trimming stripped 1 base from V and 5 bases from J, with 5 bases between. This CDR3 has 12 residues. The CDR3 DNA sequence: TGTGCCAGCTCACCACTGAAGGAGACCCAGTACTTC. Translating gives CASSPLKETQYF. Supplemented by reference TRBV18 and TRBJ2-5, the full variable domain reads NAGVMQNPRHLVRRRGQEARLRCSPMKGHSHVYWYRQLPEEGLKFMVYLQKENIIDESGMPKERFSAEFPKEGPSILRIQQVVRGDSAAYFCASSPLKETQYFGPGTRLLVL.

The CDR3 spells CASGNSENTEAFF. Here the CDR3 DNA reads TGTGCCAGCGGGAACTCCGAGAACACTGAAGCTTTCTTT. The chain employs TRBV12-3 or TRBV12-4 and TRBJ1-1; D is unclear. V was trimmed by 8 bases and J by 1 base, leaving 11 bases between them. This CDR3 has 13 amino acids.

This chain joins TRBV27 and TRBJ1-1; TRBD1 agrees at 10 bases. J gave up 4 bases and V 2 bases, and 10 bases lay outside the gene matches. This CDR3 contains 17 residues. Germline assignment: CDR1 MNHEY and CDR2 SMNVEV (reference sequence). The CDR3 is CASSLVPGQGRATEAFF. DNA for the CDR3: TGTGCCAGCAGTTTAGTCCCGGGACAGGGGAGGGCCACTGAAGCTTTCTTT.